This TCR beta chain was retrieved from a study of human T cells and chemical hapten exposure. Documented time point: patch test 1, 2 weeks after DPC sensitization. Documented treatment: therapeutic diphenylcyclopropenone sensitization with weekly scalp DPC. Germline CDR1 reads LGHDT; CDR2 reads YNNKEL (reference sequence). The germline V and J ends were trimmed by 1 base and 4 bases, with 16 bases remaining between them. The CDR3 loop spans 16 amino acids. This clonotype showed up just a few times. TCRdb recomputed calls from the RACE reads with MiXCR, one row per CDR3 protein. The sample contains nearly 350,000 distinct CDR3 sequences, under 8% of which appear only once.

The TCR comes from a woman between 18 and 30 years old with alopecia areata. Some clones in this sample may be carry-over from other donors' samples. This chain connects TRBV3-1 to TRBJ1-2; D is perhaps TRBD1 (6 bases). This specimen was whole blood, taken in connection with sensitization to the hapten diphenylcyclopropenone (DPC). In nucleotides, the CDR3 is TGTGCCAGCAGCCAAGTAGAACAGGGCCCACTCTATGGCTACACCTTC. Protein product: CASSQVEQGPLYGYTF.